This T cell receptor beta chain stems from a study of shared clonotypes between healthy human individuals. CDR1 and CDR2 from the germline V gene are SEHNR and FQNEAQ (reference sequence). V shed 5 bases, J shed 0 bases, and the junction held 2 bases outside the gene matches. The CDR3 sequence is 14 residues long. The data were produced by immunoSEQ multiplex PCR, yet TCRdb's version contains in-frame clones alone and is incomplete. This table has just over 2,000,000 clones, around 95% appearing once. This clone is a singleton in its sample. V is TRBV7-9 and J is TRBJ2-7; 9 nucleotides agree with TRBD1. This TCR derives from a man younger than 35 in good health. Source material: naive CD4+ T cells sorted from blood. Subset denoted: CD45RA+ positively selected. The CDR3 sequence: CASSDRGNSYEQYF. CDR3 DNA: TGTGCCAGCAGCGACAGGGGGAACTCCTACGAGCAGTACTTC.